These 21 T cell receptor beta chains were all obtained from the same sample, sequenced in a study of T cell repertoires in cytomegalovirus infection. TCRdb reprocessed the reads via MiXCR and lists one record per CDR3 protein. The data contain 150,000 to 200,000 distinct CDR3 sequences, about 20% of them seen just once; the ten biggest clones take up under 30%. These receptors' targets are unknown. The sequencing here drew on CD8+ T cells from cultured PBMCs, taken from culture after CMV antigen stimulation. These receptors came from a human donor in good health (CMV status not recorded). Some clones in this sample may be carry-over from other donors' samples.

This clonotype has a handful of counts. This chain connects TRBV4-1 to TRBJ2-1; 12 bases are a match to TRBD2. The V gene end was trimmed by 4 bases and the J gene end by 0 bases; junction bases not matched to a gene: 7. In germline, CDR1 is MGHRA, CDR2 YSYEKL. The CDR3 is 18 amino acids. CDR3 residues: CASSPILAGGLSYNEQFF. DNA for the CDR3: TGCGCCAGCAGCCCAATACTAGCGGGGGGTCTCTCCTACAATGAGCAGTTCTTC.

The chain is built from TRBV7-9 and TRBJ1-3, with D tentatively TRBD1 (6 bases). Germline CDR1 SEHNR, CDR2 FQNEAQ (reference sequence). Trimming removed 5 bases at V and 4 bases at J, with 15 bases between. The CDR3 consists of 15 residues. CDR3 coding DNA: TGTGCCAGCAGCCGCGAGGGGGGAGCGGGAAACACCATATATTTT. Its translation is CASSREGGAGNTIYF.

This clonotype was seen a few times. CDR3 region: CASSPMPEAFF. As DNA, the CDR3 is TGTGCCAGCAGCCCTATGCCTGAAGCTTTCTTT. The chain joins TRBV11-2 to TRBJ1-1; D gene unclear. Germline V gene lookup returns CDR1 SGHAT and CDR2 FQNNGV. The CDR3 is 11 amino acids. The germline V and J ends were trimmed by 5 bases and 6 bases, with 7 bases remaining between them.

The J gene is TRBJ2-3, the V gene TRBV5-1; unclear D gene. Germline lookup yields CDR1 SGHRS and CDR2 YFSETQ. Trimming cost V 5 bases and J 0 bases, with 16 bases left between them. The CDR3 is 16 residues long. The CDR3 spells CASRFFTRNSTDTQYF. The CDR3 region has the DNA TGCGCCAGCAGGTTTTTTACCCGGAACAGCACAGATACGCAGTATTTT.

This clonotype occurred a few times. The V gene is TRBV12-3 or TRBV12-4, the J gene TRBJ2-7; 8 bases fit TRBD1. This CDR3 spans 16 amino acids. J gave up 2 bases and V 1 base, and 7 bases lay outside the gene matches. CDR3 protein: CASSLGTLTGAYEQYF. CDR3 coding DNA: TGTGCCAGCAGTTTAGGGACCTTGACAGGGGCCTACGAGCAGTACTTC.

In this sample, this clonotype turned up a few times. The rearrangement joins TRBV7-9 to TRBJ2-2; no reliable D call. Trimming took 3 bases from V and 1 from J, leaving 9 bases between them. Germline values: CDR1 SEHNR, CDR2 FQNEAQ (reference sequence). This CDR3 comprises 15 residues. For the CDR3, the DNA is TGTGCCAGCAGCTTTCTGGCAGAGAACACCGGGGAGCTGTTTTTT. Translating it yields CASSFLAENTGELFF.

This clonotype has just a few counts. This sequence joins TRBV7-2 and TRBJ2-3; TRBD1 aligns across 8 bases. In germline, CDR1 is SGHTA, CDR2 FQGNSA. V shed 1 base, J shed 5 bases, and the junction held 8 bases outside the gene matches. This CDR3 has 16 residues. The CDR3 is CASSLVETGAVDTQYF. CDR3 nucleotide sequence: TGTGCCAGCAGCTTAGTTGAGACAGGGGCGGTAGATACGCAGTATTTT.

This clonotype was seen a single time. The CDR3 loop is CASSASGTGGEKLFF. CDR3 bases: TGTGCCAGCAGCGCATCCGGGACAGGGGGTGAAAAACTGTTTTTT. The gene calls are TRBV9 and TRBJ1-4, with 11 bases fitting TRBD1. CDR3 length: 15 residues. CDR1 is SGDLS and CDR2 is YYNGEE in the germline V gene. With V trimmed by 3 bases and J by 7 bases, 5 bases remained unmatched.

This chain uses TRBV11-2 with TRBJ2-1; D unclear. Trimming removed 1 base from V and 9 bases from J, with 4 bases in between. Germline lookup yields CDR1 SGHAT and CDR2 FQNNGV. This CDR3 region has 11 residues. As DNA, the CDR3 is TGTGCCAGCAGCTTAGTACTTGAGCAGTTCTTC. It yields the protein CASSLVLEQFF. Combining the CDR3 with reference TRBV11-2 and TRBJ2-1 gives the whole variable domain EAGVAQSPRYKIIEKRQSVAFWCNPISGHATLYWYQQILGQGPKLLIQFQNNGVVDDSQLPKDRFSAERLKGVDSTLKIQPAKLEDSAVYLCASSLVLEQFFGPGTRLTVL.

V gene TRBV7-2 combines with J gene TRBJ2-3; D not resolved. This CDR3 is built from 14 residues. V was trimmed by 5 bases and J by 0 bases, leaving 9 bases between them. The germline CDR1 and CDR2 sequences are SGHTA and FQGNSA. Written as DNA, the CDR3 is TGTGCCAGCAGCCTGACTCCTAGCACAGATACGCAGTATTTT. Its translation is CASSLTPSTDTQYF.

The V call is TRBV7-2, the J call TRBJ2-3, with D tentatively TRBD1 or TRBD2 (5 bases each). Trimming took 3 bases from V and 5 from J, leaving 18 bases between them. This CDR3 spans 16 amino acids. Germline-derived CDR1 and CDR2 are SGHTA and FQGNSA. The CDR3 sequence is CASSLRPGRRGDTQYF. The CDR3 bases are TGTGCCAGCAGCTTGCGTCCGGGAAGAAGGGGAGATACGCAGTATTTT.

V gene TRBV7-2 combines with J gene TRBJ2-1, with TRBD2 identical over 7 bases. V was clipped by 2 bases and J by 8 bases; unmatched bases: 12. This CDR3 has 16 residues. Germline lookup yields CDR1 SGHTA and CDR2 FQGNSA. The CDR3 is CASSLNRNHGGDEQFF. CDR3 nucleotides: TGTGCCAGCAGCTTAAATAGGAACCATGGGGGGGATGAGCAGTTCTTC.

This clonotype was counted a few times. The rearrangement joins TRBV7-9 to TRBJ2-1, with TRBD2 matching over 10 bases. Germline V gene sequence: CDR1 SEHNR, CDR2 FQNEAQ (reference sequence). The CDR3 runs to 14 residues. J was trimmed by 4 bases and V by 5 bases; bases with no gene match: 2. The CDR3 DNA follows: TGTGCCAGCAGCGTACTAGCGGGGTACAATGAGCAGTTCTTC. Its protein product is CASSVLAGYNEQFF.

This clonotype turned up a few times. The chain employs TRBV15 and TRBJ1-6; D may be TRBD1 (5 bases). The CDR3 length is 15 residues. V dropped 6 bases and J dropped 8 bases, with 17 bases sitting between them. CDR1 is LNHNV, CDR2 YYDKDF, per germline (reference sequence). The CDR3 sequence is CATRQHRDRDSPLHF. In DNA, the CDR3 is TGTGCCACCAGGCAGCACCGGGACCGTGATTCACCCCTCCACTTT.

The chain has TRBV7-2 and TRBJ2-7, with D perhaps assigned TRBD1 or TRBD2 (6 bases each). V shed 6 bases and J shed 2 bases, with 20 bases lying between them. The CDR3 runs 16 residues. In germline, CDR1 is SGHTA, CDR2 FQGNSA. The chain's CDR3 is CASSYQAGGDPYEQYF. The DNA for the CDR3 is TGTGCCAGCAGTTACCAAGCCGGGGGCGATCCCTACGAGCAGTACTTC.

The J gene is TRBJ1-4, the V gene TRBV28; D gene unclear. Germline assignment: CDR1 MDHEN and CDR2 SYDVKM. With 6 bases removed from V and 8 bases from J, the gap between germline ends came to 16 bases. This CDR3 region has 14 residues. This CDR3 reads CASRRPLRREKLFF. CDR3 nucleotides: TGTGCCAGCAGACGCCCGCTCCGACGCGAAAAACTGTTTTTT.

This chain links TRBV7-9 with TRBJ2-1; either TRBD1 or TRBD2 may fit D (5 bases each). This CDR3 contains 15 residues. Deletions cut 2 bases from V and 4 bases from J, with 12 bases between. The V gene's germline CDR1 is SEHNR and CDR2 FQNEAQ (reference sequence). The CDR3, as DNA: TGTGCCAGCAGCTTAACCGGGACGGAGTACAATGAGCAGTTCTTC. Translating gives CASSLTGTEYNEQFF. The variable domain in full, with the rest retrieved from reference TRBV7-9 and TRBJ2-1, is DTGVSQNPRHKITKRGQNVTFRCDPISEHNRLYWYRQTLGQGPEFLTYFQNEAQLEKSRLLSDRFSAERPKGSFSTLEIQRTEQGDSAMYLCASSLTGTEYNEQFFGPGTRLTVL.

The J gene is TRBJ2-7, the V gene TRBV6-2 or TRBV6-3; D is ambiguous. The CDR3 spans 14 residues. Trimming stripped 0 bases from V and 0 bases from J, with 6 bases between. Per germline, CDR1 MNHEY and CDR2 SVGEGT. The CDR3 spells CASSYSAFSYEQYF. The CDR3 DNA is TGTGCCAGCAGTTACTCGGCCTTCTCCTACGAGCAGTACTTC.

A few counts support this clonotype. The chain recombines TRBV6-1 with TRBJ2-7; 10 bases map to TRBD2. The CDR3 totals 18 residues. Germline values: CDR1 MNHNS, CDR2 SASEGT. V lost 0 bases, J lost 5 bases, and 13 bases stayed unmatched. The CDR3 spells CASSEARILAGARHEQYF. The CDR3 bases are TGTGCCAGCAGTGAAGCACGGATCCTAGCGGGGGCGCGCCACGAGCAGTACTTC.

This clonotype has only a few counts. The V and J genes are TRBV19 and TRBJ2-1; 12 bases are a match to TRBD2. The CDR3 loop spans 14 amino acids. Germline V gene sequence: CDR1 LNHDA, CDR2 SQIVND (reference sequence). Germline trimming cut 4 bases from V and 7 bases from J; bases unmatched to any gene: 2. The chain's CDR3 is CASSTSGGANEQFF. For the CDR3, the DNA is TGTGCCAGTAGTACTAGCGGGGGGGCAAATGAGCAGTTCTTC.

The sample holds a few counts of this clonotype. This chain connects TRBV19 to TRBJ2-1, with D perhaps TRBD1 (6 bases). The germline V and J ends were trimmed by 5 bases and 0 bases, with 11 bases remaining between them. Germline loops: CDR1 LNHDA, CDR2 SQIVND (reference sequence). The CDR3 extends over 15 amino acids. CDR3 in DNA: TGTGCCAGTAGTCTCGGACAGTACTCCTACAATGAGCAGTTCTTC. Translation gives CASSLGQYSYNEQFF.